The rows below give T cell receptor beta chains drawn from one sample of a study of shared clonotypes between healthy human individuals. The table came from immunoSEQ multiplex PCR; TCRdb's copy has only in-frame clones and leaves some out. There are over a million clones in the sample; 96% occur only once, and 1.2% lies in the top ten. Sequencing was done on a sample of naive CD4+ T cells sorted from blood. Receptors were obtained from a man under 40 in good health. Each CDR3 is given with its conserved first and last residue. Fields, in order: V gene, clone size, J gene, D gene, CDR3 DNA, CDR3 protein. D genes are given only for firm matches. Some rows have no size entry. The others give once, few or many, or a class for an expanded clone.

TRBV19	once	TRBJ2-7	NA	TGTGCCAGTAGTATAGACTCTCCGGGTTACGAGCAGTACTTC	CASSIDSPGYEQYF
TRBV27	NA	TRBJ2-3	NA	TGTGCCAGCAGTTTCGACAGGACCCCAGATACGCAGTATTTT	CASSFDRTPDTQYF
TRBV27	NA	TRBJ2-1	NA	TGTGCCAGCAGGGGTCTCTCCTACAATGAGCAGTTCTTC	CASRGLSYNEQFF
TRBV28	NA	TRBJ2-3	NA	TGTGCCAGCAGTAAACCGGGACTCCGGACGGATACGCAGTATTTT	CASSKPGLRTDTQYF
TRBV6-1	NA	TRBJ2-1	NA	TGTGCCAGCAGTGAAGAGGGCCGGCGGTATGAGCAGTTCTTC	CASSEEGRRYEQFF
TRBV28	NA	TRBJ1-4	NA	TGTGCCAGCAGTTTACAGGGGAGGTCTAATGAAAAACTGTTTTTT	CASSLQGRSNEKLFF
TRBV9	NA	TRBJ1-3	NA	TGTGCCAGCGGCGGTTCGACCTCTGGAAACACCATATATTTT	CASGGSTSGNTIYF
TRBV5-4	NA	TRBJ2-2	NA	TGTGCCAGCAGCTTGGGGTGGGACATGTACACCGGGGAGCTGTTTTTT	CASSLGWDMYTGELFF
TRBV15	NA	TRBJ1-2	NA	TGTGCCACCAGCAGAGACGCCTATGGCTACACCTTC	CATSRDAYGYTF
TRBV30	once	TRBJ2-1	TRBD1	TGTGCCTGGAGTGACTACCGAACAGGGGGTGAGCAGTTCTTC	CAWSDYRTGGEQFF
TRBV15	NA	TRBJ2-1	NA	TGTGCCACCAGCTACGGGGCCTTCTACAATGAGCAGTTCTTC	CATSYGAFYNEQFF
TRBV9	NA	TRBJ2-5	NA	TGTGCCAGCAGCGTAGGGGGAGCCAAGTACCAAGAGACCCAGTACTTC	CASSVGGAKYQETQYF
TRBV10-2	NA	TRBJ2-7	NA	TGCGCCGGATCTGGGGGGGCAGGCGAGCAGTACTTC	CAGSGGAGEQYF
TRBV7-9	NA	TRBJ2-2	NA	TGTGCCAGCAGCTTTCAGGGGACCACCGGGGAGCTGTTTTTT	CASSFQGTTGELFF
TRBV6-4	once	TRBJ2-1	NA	TGTGCCACCGCGGAAACGCTTTGGAATGAGCAGTTCTTC	CATAETLWNEQFF
TRBV2	NA	TRBJ1-1	NA	TGTGCCAGCAACCCCTGGGGGGTGAACACTGAAGCTTTCTTT	CASNPWGVNTEAFF
TRBV7-9	once	TRBJ2-1	NA	TGTGCCAGCAGCTTGCGGGACGGGCTGGATGAGCAGTTCTTC	CASSLRDGLDEQFF
TRBV28	NA	TRBJ2-5	TRBD1	TGTGCCAGCAACAGGGGGAGAGAGACCCAGTACTTC	CASNRGRETQYF
TRBV4-1	NA	TRBJ2-1	NA	TGCGCCAGCAGCCAAACCCCGGGGAATGAGCAGTTCTTC	CASSQTPGNEQFF
TRBV20-1	NA	TRBJ2-7	NA	TGCAGTGCCCTCAGCGGTCGCGAGCAGTACTTC	CSALSGREQYF
TRBV19	NA	TRBJ2-2	NA	TGTGCCAGTAGTATAGCAGGGCCCGGGGAGCTGTTTTTT	CASSIAGPGELFF
TRBV5-1	NA	TRBJ2-7	NA	TGCGCCAGCAGCTTGGAGCTTGCAGGGTCTCGTAGCGAGCAGTACTTC	CASSLELAGSRSEQYF
TRBV28	NA	TRBJ1-4	NA	TGTGCCAGCAGTCTAACCGCCGGGGAAAAACTGTTTTTT	CASSLTAGEKLFF